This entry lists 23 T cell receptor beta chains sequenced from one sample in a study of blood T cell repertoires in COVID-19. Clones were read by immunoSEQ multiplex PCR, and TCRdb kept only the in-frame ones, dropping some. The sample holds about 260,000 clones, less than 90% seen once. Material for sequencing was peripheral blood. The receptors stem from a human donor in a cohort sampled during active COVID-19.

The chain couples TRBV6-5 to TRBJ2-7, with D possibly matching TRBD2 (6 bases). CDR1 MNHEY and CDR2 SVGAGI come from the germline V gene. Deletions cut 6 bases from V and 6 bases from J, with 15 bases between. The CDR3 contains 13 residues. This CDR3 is CASRWREVGEQYF. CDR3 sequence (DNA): TGTGCCAGCAGATGGCGGGAAGTCGGCGAGCAGTACTTC.

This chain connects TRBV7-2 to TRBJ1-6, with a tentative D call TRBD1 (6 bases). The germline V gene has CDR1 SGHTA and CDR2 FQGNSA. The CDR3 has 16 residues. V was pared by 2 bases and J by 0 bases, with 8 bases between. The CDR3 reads CASSLTGISYNSPLHF. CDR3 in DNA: TGTGCCAGCAGCTTAACAGGGATCTCCTATAATTCACCCCTCCACTTT.

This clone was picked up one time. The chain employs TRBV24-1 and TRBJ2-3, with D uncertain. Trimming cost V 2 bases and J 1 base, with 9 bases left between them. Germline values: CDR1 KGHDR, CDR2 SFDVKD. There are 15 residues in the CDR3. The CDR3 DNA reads TGTGCCACCAGTGATTCCACTGTGCGCACAGATACGCAGTATTTT. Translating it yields CATSDSTVRTDTQYF.

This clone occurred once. Here the CDR3 reads CASIKGEGNIQYF. CDR3 sequence (DNA): TGTGCCAGCATTAAAGGGGAGGGAAACATTCAGTACTTC. This chain joins TRBV2 and TRBJ2-4, with 7 bases lining up with TRBD2. V shed 7 bases, J shed 6 bases, and the junction held 6 bases outside the gene matches. Germline CDR1 SNHLY, CDR2 FYNNEI. The CDR3 is made up of 13 amino acids.

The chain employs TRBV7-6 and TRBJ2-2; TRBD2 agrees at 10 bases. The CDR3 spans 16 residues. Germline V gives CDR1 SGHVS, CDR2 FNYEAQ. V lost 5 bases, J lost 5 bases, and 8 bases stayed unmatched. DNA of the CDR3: TGTGCCAGCAGCGGATCTAGCGGGAGAGGGACCGGGGAGCTGTTTTTT. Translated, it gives CASSGSSGRGTGELFF. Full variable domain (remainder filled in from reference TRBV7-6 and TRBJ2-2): GAGVSQSPRYKVTKRGQDVALRCDPISGHVSLYWYRQALGQGPEFLTYFNYEAQQDKSGLPNDRFSAERPEGSISTLTIQRTEQRDSAMYRCASSGSSGRGTGELFFGEGSRLTVL.

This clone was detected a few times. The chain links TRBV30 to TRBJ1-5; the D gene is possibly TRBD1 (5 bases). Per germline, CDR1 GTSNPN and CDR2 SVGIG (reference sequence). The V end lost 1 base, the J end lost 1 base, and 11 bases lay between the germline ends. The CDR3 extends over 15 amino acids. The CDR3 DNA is TGTGCCTGGAGTGGGGACGGGGGGAGCAATCAGCCCCAGCATTTT. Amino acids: CAWSGDGGSNQPQHF. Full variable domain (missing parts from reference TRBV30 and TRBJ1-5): SQTIHQWPATLVQPVGSPLSLECTVEGTSNPNLYWYRQAAGRGLQLLFYSVGIGQISSEVPQNLSASRPQDRQFILSSKKLLLSDSGFYLCAWSGDGGSNQPQHFGDGTRLSIL.

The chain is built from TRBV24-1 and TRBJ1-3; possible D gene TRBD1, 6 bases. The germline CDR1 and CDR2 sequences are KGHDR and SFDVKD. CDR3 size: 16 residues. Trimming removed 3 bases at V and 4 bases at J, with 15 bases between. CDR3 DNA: TGTGCCACCAGTGATGGGGGGGGCTTGTCCGGAAACACCATATATTTT. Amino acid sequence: CATSDGGGLSGNTIYF.

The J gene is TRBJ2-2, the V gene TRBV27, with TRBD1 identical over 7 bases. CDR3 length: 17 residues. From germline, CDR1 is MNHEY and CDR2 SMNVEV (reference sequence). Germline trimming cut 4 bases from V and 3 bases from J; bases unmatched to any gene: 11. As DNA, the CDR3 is TGTGCCAGCAGTTCCTTGCAGGGGGTGAGGGACACCGGGGAGCTGTTTTTT. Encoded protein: CASSSLQGVRDTGELFF.

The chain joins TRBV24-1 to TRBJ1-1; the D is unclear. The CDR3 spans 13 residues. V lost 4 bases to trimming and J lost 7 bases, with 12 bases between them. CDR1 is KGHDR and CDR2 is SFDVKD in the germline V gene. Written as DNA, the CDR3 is TGTGCCACCAGTGACCCTGTACGCGATGAAGCTTTCTTT. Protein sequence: CATSDPVRDEAFF.

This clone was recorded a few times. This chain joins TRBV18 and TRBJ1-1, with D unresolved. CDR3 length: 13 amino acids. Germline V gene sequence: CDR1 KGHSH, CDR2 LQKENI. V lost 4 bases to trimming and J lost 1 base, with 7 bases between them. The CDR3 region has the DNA TGTGCCAGCTCACTTGACACGAACACTGAAGCTTTCTTT. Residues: CASSLDTNTEAFF. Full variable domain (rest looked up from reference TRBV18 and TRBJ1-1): NAGVMQNPRHLVRRRGQEARLRCSPMKGHSHVYWYRQLPEEGLKFMVYLQKENIIDESGMPKERFSAEFPKEGPSILRIQQVVRGDSAAYFCASSLDTNTEAFFGQGTRLTVV.

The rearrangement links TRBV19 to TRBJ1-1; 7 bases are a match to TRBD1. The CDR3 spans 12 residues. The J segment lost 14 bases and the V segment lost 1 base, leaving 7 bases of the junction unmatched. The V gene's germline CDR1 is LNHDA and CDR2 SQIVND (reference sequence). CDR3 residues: CASSIGTDRAFF. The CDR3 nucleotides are TGTGCCAGTAGTATAGGAACTGACAGGGCCTTCTTT.

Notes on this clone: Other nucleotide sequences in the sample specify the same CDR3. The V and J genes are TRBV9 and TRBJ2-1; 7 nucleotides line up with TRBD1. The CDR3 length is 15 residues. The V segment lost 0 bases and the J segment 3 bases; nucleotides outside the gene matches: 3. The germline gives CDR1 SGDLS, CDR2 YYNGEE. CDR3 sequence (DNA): TGTGCCAGCAGCGTAGTTGGGACAGACTACAATGAGCAGTTCTTC. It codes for CASSVVGTDYNEQFF. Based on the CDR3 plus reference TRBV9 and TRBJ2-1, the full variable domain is DSGVTQTPKHLITATGQRVTLRCSPRSGDLSVYWYQQSLDQGLQFLIQYYNGEERAKGNILERFSAQQFPDLHSELNLSSLELGDSALYFCASSVVGTDYNEQFFGPGTRLTVL.

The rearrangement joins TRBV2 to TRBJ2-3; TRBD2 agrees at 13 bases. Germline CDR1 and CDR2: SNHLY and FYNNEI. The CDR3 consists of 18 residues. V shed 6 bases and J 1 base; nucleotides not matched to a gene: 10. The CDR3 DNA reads TGTGCCAGCAGCGGACTAGCGGGAGTCGGGCAGGGCACAGATACGCAGTATTTT. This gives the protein CASSGLAGVGQGTDTQYF.

This chain's CDR3 is CASRRSGQLTEAFF. As DNA, the CDR3 is TGTGCCAGTAGGCGCTCGGGACAGCTCACTGAAGCTTTCTTT. The genes are TRBV19 and TRBJ1-1, with TRBD1 identical over 7 bases. V shed 6 bases and J 4 bases; nucleotides not matched to a gene: 8. The CDR3 covers 14 residues. The germline V gene encodes CDR1 LNHDA and CDR2 SQIVND (reference sequence).

The CDR3: CASSLARGQHYEQYF. CDR3 nucleotides: TGTGCCAGCAGCTTAGCAAGGGGACAGCACTACGAGCAGTACTTC. The gene calls are TRBV11-1 and TRBJ2-7; 7 positions match TRBD1. The length of the CDR3 is 15 residues. Germline V gene data show CDR1 as SGHAT and CDR2 as FQDESV (reference sequence). V lost 0 bases and J lost 3; bases outside the gene matches: 5.

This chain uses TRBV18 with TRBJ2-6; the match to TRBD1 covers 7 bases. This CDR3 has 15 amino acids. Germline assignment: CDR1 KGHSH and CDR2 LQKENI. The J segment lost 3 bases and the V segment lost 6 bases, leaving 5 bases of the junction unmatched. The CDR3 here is CASSYNRGGANVLTF. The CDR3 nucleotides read TGTGCCAGCTCGTACAACAGGGGTGGGGCCAACGTCCTGACTTTC. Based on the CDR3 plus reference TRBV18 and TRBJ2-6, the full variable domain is NAGVMQNPRHLVRRRGQEARLRCSPMKGHSHVYWYRQLPEEGLKFMVYLQKENIIDESGMPKERFSAEFPKEGPSILRIQQVVRGDSAAYFCASSYNRGGANVLTFGAGSRLTVL.

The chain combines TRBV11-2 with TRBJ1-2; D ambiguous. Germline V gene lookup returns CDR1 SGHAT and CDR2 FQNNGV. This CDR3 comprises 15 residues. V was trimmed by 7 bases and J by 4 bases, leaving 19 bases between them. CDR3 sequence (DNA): TGTGCCAGCACCTCTCTTTGGCGGGGTAGCTATGGCTACACCTTC. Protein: CASTSLWRGSYGYTF.

Here the CDR3 reads CASSYSSRGANQPQHF. The CDR3 region has the DNA TGTGCCAGCAGTTACTCTTCCCGTGGGGCCAATCAGCCCCAGCATTTT. This chain links TRBV6-2 or TRBV6-3 with TRBJ1-5; D may be TRBD1 (5 bases). The CDR3 is made up of 16 amino acids. Trimming took off 0 bases at V and 3 bases at J, with 12 bases between the two ends. The germline CDR1 and CDR2 sequences are MNHEY and SVGEGT.

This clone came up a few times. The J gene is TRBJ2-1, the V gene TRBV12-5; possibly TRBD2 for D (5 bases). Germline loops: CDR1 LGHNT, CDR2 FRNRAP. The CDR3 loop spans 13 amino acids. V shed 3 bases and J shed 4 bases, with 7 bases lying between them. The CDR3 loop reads CASGLDYYNEQFF. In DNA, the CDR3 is TGTGCTAGTGGTTTAGACTATTACAATGAGCAGTTCTTC.

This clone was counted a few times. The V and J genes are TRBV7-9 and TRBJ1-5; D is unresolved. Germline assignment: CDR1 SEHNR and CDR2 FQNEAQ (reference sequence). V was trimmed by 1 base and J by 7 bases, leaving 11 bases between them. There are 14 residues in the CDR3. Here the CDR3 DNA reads TGTGCCAGCAGCTTAGACCGTGGAGACCAGCCCCAGCATTTT. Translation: CASSLDRGDQPQHF.

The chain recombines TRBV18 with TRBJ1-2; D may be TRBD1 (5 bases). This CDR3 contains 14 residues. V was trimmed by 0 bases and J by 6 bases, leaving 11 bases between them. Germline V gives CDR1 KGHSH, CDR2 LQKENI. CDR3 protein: CASSPPGGDHGYTF. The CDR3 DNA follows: TGTGCCAGCTCACCACCGGGGGGGGACCATGGCTACACCTTC.

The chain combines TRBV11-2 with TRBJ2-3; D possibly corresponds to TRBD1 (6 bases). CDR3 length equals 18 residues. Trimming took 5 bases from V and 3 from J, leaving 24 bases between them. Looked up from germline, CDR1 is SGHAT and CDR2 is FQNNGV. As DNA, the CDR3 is TGTGCCAGCAGCCAAGAGGCTCGGCGCCAGGGGCCGACAGATACGCAGTATTTT. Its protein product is CASSQEARRQGPTDTQYF.

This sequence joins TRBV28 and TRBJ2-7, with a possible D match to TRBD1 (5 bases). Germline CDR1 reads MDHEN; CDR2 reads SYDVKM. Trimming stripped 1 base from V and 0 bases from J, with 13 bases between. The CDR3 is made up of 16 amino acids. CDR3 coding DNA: TGTGCCAGCAGTTTATCCAAGACAGTGATCTCCTACGAGCAGTACTTC. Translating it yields CASSLSKTVISYEQYF.